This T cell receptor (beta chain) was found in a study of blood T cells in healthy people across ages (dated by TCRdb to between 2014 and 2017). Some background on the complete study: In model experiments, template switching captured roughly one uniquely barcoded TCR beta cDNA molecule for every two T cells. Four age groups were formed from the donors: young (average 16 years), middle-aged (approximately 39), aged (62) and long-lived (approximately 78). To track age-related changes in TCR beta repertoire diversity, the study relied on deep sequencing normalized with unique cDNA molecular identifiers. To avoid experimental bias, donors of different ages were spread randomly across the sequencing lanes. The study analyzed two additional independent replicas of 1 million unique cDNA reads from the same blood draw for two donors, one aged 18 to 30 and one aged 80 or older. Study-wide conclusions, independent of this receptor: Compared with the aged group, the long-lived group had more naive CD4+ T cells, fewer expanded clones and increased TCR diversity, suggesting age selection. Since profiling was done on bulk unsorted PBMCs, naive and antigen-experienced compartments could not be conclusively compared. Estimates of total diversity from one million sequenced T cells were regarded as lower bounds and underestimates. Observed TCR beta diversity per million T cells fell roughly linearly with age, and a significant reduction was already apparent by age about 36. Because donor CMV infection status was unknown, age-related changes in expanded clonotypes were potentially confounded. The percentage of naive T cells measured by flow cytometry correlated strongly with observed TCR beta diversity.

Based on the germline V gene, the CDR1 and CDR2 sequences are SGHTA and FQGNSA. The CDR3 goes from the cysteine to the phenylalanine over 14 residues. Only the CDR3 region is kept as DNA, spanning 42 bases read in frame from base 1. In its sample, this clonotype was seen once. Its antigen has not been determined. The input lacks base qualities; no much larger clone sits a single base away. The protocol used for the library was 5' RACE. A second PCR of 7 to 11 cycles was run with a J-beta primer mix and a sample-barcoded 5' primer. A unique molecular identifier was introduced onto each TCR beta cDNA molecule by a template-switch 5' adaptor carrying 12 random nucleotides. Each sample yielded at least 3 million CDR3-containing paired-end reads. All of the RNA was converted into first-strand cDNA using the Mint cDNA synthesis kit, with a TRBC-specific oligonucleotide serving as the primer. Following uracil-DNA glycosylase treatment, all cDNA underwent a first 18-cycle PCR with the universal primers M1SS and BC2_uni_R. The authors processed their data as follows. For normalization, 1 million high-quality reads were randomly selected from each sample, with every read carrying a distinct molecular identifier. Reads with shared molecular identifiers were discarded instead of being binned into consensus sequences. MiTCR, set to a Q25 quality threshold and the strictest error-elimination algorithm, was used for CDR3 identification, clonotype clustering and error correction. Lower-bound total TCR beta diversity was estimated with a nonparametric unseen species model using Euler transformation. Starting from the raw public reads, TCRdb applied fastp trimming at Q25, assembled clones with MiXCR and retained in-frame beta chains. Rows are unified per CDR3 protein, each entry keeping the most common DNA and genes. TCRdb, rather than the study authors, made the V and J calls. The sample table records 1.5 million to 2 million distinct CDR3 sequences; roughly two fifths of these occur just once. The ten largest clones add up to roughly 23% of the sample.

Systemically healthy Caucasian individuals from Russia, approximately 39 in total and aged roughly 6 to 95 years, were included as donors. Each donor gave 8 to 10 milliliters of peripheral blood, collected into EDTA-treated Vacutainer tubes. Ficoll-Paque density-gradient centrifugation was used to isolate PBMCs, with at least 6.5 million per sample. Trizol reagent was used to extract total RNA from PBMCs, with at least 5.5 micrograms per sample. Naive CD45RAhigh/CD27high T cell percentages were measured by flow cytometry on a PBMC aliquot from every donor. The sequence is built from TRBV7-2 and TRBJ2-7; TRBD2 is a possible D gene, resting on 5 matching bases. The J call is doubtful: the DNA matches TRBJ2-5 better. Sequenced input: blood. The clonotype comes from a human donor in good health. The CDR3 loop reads CASSLGSSSETQYF. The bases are TGTGCCAGCAGCTTAGGGTCTAGCTCGGAGACCCAGTACTTC.